The 21 T cell receptor beta chains presented below share a single source sample, sequenced in a study of monozygotic twins with inflammatory bowel disease. TCRdb reprocessed the 5' RACE reads and stores each CDR3 protein as one record, lacking DNA. Reported are about 41,000 distinct CDR3 sequences; the ten largest clones contain 5.3%. Sequencing input: blood. These receptors were taken from a human donor with ulcerative colitis or Crohn's disease, or a healthy co-twin of an affected twin (not recorded which).

The gene calls are TRBV4-1 and TRBJ2-7. The CDR3 totals 15 residues. Germline lookup yields CDR1 MGHRA and CDR2 YSYEKL. The CDR3 sequence is CASSQDPSGTYEQYF.

CDR3 sequence reads: CASSYDLAGGTMRGYTF. The genes are TRBV6-5 and TRBJ1-2. The germline gives CDR1 MNHEY, CDR2 SVGAGI. The CDR3 runs to 17 residues.

This chain links TRBV5-1 with TRBJ2-7. The CDR3 is 13 residues long. CDR1 and CDR2 (germline): SGHRS, YFSETQ. CDR3 sequence: CASSLTLSYEQYF.

This chain uses TRBV19 with TRBJ1-1; as DNA is missing, the TRBD1 call by TCRdb cannot be tested. The CDR3 is 15 amino acids. Per the germline V gene, CDR1 is LNHDA and CDR2 is SQIVND (reference sequence). The CDR3: CASTFPGTRNTEAFF.

Here the CDR3 reads CASSPTNPIYNEQFF. V gene TRBV3-1 combines with J gene TRBJ2-1. CDR3 size: 15 residues. Germline CDR1 and CDR2: LGHDT and YNNKEL (reference sequence).

The CDR3 region is CAIRGTGANYGYTF. This rearrangement joins TRBV10-3 to TRBJ1-2; as DNA is missing, the TRBD1 call by TCRdb cannot be tested. In germline, CDR1 is ENHRY, CDR2 SYGVKD. This CDR3 is 14 amino acids long.

The chain recombines TRBV7-2 with TRBJ2-5; with no DNA, the TCRdb D assignment of TRBD1 cannot be verified. There are 14 residues in the CDR3. CDR1 and CDR2 (germline): SGHTA, FQGNSA. The CDR3 spells CASLLRGIQETQYF.

The chain combines TRBV7-6 with TRBJ2-3; TCRdb proposes TRBD1, but this gene call is untestable without DNA. This CDR3 region has 14 residues. Looked up from germline, CDR1 is SGHVS and CDR2 is FNYEAQ. The CDR3 protein is CASSPWGVTDTQYF.

The chain's CDR3 is CSQLDGGDQETQYF. This chain uses TRBV20-1 with TRBJ2-5; the D call from TCRdb, TRBD1, cannot be confirmed without DNA. CDR1 DFQATT and CDR2 SNEGSKA come from the germline V gene (reference sequence). This CDR3 comprises 14 residues.

The chain uses TRBV28 and TRBJ2-7. The germline V gene has CDR1 MDHEN and CDR2 SYDVKM. The CDR3 totals 12 residues. The CDR3: CASSHLRYEQYF.

The chain carries TRBV5-8 and TRBJ2-3; TCRdb selects TRBD2, and the lack of DNA leaves this call unchecked. The CDR3 sequence is 16 residues long. In germline, CDR1 is SGHTS, CDR2 YDEGEE. This CDR3 reads CASSFLGAGGVDTQYF. The complete variable domain, with remaining parts taken from reference TRBV5-8 and TRBJ2-3, reads EAGVTQSPTHLIKTRGQQATLRCSPISGHTSVYWYQQALGLGLQFLLWYDEGEERNRGNFPPRFSGRQFPNYSSELNVNALELEDSALYLCASSFLGAGGVDTQYFGPGTRLTVL.

The genes are TRBV4-3 and TRBJ2-3; without DNA, the TCRdb call of TRBD2 cannot be checked. Germline CDR1 reads LGHNA; CDR2 reads YSLEER. This CDR3 comprises 15 residues. The CDR3 spells CASSTLAGGADTQYF.

V is TRBV20-1 and J is TRBJ2-7; checking the TCRdb D call of TRBD2 is not possible without DNA. From germline, CDR1 is DFQATT and CDR2 SNEGSKA (reference sequence). The CDR3 runs to 15 residues. The chain's CDR3 is CSARDGSGGTYEQYF.

J is TRBJ1-5 and V is TRBV7-2; TCRdb proposes TRBD1, but this gene call is untestable without DNA. The germline V gene encodes CDR1 SGHTA and CDR2 FQGNSA. The CDR3 is made up of 15 amino acids. The CDR3 is CASSFPGGGGQPQHF.

Measured by frequency, this clonotype is medium-sized. The J gene is TRBJ2-5, the V gene TRBV4-1; TCRdb returns TRBD2, unconfirmable since there is no DNA. The CDR3 totals 17 residues. The germline CDR1 and CDR2 sequences are MGHRA and YSYEKL. CDR3 sequence reads: CASSRQSRGGGGETQYF.

The rearrangement uses TRBV7-2 and TRBJ2-1; TCRdb's assignment of TRBD1 cannot be checked, as there is no DNA. Germline V CDR1 and CDR2: SGHTA, FQGNSA. The CDR3 length is 13 residues. The chain's CDR3 is CASSLVGGNEQFF.

CDR3: CSATSDREYEQYF. The rearrangement links TRBV20-1 to TRBJ2-7; TCRdb's D call of TRBD1 is untestable without DNA. CDR1 is DFQATT, CDR2 SNEGSKA, per germline (reference sequence). CDR3 length: 13 residues.

The rearrangement uses TRBV6-1 and TRBJ2-1. Germline V CDR1 and CDR2: MNHNS, SASEGT. There are 15 residues in the CDR3. CDR3 region: CASGETESSYNEQFF.

V and J are TRBV5-1 and TRBJ2-5; the TCRdb D gene call, TRBD1, has no DNA to confirm it. The CDR3 covers 18 residues. Looked up from germline, CDR1 is SGHRS and CDR2 is YFSETQ. This CDR3 is CASSPWGVGQGFQETQYF. Combining the CDR3 with reference TRBV5-1 and TRBJ2-5 gives the whole variable domain KAGVTQTPRYLIKTRGQQVTLSCSPISGHRSVSWYQQTPGQGLQFLFEYFSETQRNKGNFPGRFSGRQFSNSRSEMNVSTLELGDSALYLCASSPWGVGQGFQETQYFGPGTRLLVL.

The V and J genes are TRBV27 and TRBJ2-7. The CDR3 has 12 amino acids. The germline gives CDR1 MNHEY, CDR2 SMNVEV (reference sequence). CDR3 loop: CASRPAPYEQYF.

The chain couples TRBV28 to TRBJ2-7; TCRdb's D call of TRBD1 is untestable without DNA. The CDR3 extends over 12 amino acids. Germline V gene data show CDR1 as MDHEN and CDR2 as SYDVKM. The CDR3 sequence: CASSLPPYEQYF.